The T cell receptor beta chain described here comes from a study of blood T cell repertoires in COVID-19. Trimming cost V 3 bases and J 8 bases; bases outside gene matches: 5. The CDR3 contains 15 residues. Per the germline V gene, CDR1 is MDHEN and CDR2 is SYDVKM. Clones were read by immunoSEQ multiplex PCR, and TCRdb kept only the in-frame ones, dropping some. The sample lists a few hundred thousand clones; more than 80% were seen once. Individuals aged roughly 18 to 100 years were recruited from some 26 US areas. The chain joins TRBV28 to TRBJ1-6; TRBD1 matches at 9 bases. Sequencing used PBMCs or T cells enriched from blood (not recorded which). This receptor was taken from a woman between 18 and 29 years old in a cohort exposed to, infected with or recovered from COVID-19 (not recorded which). The CDR3 protein is CASSFTGGTDSPLHF. CDR3 nucleotides: TGTGCCAGCAGTTTTACAGGGGGCACGGATTCACCCCTCCACTTT.